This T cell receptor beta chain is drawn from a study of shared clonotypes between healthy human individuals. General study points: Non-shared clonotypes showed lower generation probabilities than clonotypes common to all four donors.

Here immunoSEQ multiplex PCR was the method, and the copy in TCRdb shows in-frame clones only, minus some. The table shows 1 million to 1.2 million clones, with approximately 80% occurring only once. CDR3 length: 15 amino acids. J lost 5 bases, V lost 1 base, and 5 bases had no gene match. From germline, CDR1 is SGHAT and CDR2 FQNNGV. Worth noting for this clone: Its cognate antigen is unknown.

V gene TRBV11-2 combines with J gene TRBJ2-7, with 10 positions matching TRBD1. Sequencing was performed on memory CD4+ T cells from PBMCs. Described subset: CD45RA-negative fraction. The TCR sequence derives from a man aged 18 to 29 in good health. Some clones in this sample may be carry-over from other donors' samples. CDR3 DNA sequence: TGTGCCAGCAGCTTAGTTCGGGACAGGGGCCACGAGCAGTACTTC. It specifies CASSLVRDRGHEQYF.